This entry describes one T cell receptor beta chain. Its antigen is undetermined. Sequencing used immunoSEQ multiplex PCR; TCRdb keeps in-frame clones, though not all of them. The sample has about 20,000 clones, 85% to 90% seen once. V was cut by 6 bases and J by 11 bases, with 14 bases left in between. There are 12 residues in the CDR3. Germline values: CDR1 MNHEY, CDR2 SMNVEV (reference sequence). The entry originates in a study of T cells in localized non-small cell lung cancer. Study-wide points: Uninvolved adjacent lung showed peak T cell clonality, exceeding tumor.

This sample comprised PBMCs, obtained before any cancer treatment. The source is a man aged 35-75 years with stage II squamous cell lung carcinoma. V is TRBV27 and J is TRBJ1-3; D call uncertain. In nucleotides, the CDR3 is TGTGCCAGCAGGGGGAGTTCCCCCCCCATATATTTT. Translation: CASRGSSPPIYF.